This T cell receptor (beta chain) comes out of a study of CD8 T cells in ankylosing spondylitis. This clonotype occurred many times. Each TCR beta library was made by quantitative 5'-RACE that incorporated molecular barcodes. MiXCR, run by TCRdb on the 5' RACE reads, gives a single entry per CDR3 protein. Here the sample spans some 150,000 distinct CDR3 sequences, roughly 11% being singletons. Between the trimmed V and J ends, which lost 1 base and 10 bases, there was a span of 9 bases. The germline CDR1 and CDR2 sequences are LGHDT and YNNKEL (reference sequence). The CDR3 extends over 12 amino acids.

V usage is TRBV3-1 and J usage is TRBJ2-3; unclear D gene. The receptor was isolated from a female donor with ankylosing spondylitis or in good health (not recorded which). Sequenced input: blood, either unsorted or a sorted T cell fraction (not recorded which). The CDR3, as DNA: TGTGCCAGCAGCCAAGTTCAGGAAGCGCAGTATTTT. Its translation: CASSQVQEAQYF.